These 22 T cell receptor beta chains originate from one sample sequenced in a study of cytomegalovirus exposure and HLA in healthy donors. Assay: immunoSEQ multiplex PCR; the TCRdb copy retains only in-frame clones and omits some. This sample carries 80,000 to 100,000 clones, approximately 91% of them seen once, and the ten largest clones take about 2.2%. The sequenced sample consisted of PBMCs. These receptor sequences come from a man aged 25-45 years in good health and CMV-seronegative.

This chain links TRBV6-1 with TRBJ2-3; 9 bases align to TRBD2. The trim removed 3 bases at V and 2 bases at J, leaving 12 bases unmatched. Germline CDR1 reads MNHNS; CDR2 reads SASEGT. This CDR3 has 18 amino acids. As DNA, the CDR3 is TGTGCCAGCAGTGACCAAACGCCGGGACTAGCCGACACAGATACGCAGTATTTT. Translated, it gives CASSDQTPGLADTDTQYF.

CDR3 nucleotides: TGTGCCAGCAGCCTCCTGGGTCCGAGGGTCTACGAGCAGTACTTC. Protein product: CASSLLGPRVYEQYF. This chain joins TRBV28 and TRBJ2-7, with D possibly being TRBD2 (5 bases). There are 15 residues in the CDR3. Germline lookup yields CDR1 MDHEN and CDR2 SYDVKM. Deletions cut 6 bases from V and 3 bases from J, with 18 bases between.

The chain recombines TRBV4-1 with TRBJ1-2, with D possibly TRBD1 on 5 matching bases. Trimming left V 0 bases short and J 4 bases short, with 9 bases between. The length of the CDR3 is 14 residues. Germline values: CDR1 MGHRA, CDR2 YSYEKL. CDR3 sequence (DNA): TGCGCCAGCAGCCAAGAAGGGACTGGCTATGGCTACACCTTC. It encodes CASSQEGTGYGYTF.

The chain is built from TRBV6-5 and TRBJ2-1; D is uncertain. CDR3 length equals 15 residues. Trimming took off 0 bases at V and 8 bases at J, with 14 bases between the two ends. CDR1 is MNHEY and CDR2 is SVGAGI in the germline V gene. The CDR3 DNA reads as TGTGCCAGCAGTTACTCAGCGAGAGCGTGGGATGAGCAGTTCTTC. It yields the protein CASSYSARAWDEQFF.

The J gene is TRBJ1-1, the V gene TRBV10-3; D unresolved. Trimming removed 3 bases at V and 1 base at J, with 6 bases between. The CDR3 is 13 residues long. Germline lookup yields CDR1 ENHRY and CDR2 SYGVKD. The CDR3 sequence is CAISDSSNTEAFF. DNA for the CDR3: TGTGCCATCAGTGATTCGTCGAACACTGAAGCTTTCTTT.

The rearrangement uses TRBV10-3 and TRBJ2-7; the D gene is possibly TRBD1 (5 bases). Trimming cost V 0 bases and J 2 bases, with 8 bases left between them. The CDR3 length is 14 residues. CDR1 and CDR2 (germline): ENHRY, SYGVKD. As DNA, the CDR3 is TGTGCCATCAGTGAGTCGACAGACCCCTACGAGCAGTACTTC. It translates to CAISESTDPYEQYF.

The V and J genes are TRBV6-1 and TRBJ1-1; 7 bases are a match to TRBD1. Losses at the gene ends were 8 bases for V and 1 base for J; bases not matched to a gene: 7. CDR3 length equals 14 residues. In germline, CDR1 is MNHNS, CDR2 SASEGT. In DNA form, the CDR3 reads TGTGCCAGCGGACGGGACAGAGCGAACACTGAAGCTTTCTTT. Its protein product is CASGRDRANTEAFF.

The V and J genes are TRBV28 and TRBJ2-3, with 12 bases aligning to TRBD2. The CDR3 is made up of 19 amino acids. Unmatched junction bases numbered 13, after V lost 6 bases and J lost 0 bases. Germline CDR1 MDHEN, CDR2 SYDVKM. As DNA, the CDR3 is TGTGCCAGCAGCTCTCTACTAGCGGGGGGCCGATCTAGCACAGATACGCAGTATTTT. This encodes CASSSLLAGGRSSTDTQYF.

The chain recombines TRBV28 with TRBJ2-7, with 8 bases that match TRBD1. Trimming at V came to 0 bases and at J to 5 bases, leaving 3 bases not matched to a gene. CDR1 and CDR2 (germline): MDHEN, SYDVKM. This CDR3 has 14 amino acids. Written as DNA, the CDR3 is TGTGCCAGCAGTTTATGGAAGACAGGGGACGAGCAGTACTTC. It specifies CASSLWKTGDEQYF.

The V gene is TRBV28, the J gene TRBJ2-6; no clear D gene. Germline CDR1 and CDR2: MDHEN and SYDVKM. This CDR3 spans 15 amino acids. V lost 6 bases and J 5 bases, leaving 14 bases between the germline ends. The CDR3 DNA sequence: TGTGCCAGCAGCCTTACCCGATCTAGGGCCAACGTCCTGACTTTC. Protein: CASSLTRSRANVLTF.

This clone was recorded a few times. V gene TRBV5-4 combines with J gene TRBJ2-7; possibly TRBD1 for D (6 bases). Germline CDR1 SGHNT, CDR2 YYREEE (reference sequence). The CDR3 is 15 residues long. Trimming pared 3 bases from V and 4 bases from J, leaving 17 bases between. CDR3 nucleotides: TGTGCCAGCAGCTCCCCAGACGGACAGCAATACGAGCAGTACTTC. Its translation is CASSSPDGQQYEQYF.

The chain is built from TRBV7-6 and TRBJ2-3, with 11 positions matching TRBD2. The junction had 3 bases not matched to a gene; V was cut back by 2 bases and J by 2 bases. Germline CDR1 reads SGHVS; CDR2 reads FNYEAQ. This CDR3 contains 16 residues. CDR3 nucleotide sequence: TGTGCCAGCAGCTTAACGGGACTAGCGGACACAGATACGCAGTATTTT. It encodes CASSLTGLADTDTQYF.

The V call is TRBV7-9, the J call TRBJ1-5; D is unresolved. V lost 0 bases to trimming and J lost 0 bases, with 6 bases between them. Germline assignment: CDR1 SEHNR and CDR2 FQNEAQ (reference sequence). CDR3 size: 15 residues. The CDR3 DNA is TGTGCCAGCAGCTTAGCCGGGAGTAGCAATCAGCCCCAGCATTTT. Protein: CASSLAGSSNQPQHF.

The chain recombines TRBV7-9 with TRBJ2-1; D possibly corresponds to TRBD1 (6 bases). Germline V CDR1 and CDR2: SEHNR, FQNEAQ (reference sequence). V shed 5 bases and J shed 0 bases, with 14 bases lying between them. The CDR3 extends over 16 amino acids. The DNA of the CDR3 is TGTGCCAGCAGCAAGTGGGACAAGAGCTCCTACAATGAGCAGTTCTTC. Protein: CASSKWDKSSYNEQFF.

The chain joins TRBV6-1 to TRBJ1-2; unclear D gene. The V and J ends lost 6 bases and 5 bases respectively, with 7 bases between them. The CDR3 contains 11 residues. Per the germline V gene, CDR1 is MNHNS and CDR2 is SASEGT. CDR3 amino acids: CASSRGYGYTF. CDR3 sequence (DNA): TGTGCCAGCAGCAGAGGGTATGGCTACACCTTC.

The CDR3 DNA reads as TGTGCCAGCAGTTTGTCAGGGTATCAGCCCCAGCATTTT. The encoded protein is CASSLSGYQPQHF. V is TRBV27 and J is TRBJ1-5, with TRBD1 as a possible D gene (5 bases). In germline, CDR1 is MNHEY, CDR2 SMNVEV (reference sequence). With 3 bases removed from V and 5 bases from J, the gap between germline ends came to 8 bases. The CDR3 is made up of 13 amino acids.

The CDR3, as DNA: TGTGCCAGCGCCCCCCTCGGGGATGGGGGGGCTGGCTACACCTTC. The encoded protein is CASAPLGDGGAGYTF. The chain combines TRBV5-5 with TRBJ1-2; TRBD1 might be the D (6 bases). V dropped 7 bases and J dropped 7 bases, with 23 bases sitting between them. The CDR3 is 15 residues long. Germline V lookup: CDR1 SGHKS, CDR2 YYEKEE (reference sequence).

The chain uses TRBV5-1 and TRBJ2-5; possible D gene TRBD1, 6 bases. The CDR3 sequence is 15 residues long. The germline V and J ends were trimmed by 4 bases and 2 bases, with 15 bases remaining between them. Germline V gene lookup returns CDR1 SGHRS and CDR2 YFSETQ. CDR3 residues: CASSPRGFIQETQYF. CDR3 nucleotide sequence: TGCGCCAGCAGCCCCAGGGGCTTTATTCAAGAGACCCAGTACTTC.

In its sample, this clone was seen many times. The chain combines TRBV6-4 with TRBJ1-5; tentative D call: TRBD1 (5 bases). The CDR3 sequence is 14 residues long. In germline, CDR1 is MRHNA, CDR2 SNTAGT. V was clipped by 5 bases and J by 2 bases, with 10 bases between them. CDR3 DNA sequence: TGTGCCAGCAGTTCAGGGCCCGGCAATCAGCCCCAGCATTTT. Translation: CASSSGPGNQPQHF.

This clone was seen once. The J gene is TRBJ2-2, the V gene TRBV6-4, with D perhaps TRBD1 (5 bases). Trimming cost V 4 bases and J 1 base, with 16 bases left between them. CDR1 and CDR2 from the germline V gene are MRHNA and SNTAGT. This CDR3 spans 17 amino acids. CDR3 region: CASSAKGLSGNTGELFF. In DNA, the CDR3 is TGTGCCAGCAGTGCTAAGGGGCTCTCAGGGAACACCGGGGAGCTGTTTTTT.

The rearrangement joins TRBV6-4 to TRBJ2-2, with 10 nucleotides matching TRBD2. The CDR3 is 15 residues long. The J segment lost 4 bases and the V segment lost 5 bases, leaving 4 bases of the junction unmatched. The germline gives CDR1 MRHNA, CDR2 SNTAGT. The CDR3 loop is CASSLTSGLTGELFF. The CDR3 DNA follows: TGTGCCAGCAGTTTGACTAGCGGGCTCACCGGGGAGCTGTTTTTT.

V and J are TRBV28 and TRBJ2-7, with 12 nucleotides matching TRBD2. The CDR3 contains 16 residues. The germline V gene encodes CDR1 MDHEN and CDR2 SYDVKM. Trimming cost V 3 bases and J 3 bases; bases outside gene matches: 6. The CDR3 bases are TGTGCCAGCAGTTTGCGGGCGGGACTAGCGGGCTACGAGCAGTACTTC. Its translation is CASSLRAGLAGYEQYF. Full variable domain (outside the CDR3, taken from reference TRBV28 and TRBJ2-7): DVKVTQSSRYLVKRTGEKVFLECVQDMDHENMFWYRQDPGLGLRLIYFSYDVKMKEKGDIPEGYSVSREKKERFSLILESASTNQTSMYLCASSLRAGLAGYEQYFGPGTRLTVT.